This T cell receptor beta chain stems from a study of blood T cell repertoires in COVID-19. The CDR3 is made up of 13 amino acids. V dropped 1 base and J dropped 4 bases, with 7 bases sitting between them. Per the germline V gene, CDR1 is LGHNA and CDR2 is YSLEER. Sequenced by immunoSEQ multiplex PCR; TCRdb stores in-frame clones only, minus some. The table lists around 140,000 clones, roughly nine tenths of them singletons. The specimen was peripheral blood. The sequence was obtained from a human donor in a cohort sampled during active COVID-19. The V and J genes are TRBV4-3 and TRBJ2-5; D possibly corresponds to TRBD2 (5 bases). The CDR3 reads CASSQAGVETQYF. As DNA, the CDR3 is TGCGCCAGCAGCCAAGCCGGGGTAGAGACCCAGTACTTC.